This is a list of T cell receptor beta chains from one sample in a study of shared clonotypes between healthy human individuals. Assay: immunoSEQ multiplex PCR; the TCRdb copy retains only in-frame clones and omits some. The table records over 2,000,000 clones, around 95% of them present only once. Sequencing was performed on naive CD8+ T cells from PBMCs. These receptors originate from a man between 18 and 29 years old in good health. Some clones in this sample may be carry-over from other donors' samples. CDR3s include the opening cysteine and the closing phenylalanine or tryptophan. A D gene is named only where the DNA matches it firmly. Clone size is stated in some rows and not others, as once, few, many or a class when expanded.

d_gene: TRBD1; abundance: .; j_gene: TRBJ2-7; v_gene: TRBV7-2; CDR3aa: CASSTRDRGLREQYF; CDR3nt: TGTGCCAGCAGCACTCGGGACAGGGGCCTCCGGGAGCAGTACTTC
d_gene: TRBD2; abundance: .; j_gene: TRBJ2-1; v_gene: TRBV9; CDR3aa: CASTSKLAGLDNEQFF; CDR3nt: TGTGCCAGCACCTCAAAATTAGCGGGATTGGACAATGAGCAGTTCTTC
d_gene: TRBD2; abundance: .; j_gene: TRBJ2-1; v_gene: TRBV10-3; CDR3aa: CAITSGDYNEQFF; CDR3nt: TGTGCCATTACTAGCGGGGACTACAATGAGCAGTTCTTC
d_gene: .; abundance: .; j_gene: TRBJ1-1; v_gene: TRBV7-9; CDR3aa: CASRGDGTEAFF; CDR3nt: TGTGCCAGCAGGGGGGACGGTACTGAAGCTTTCTTT
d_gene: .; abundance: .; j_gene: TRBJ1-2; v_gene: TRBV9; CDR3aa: CASSVAGVANYGYTF; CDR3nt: TGTGCCAGCAGCGTAGCGGGGGTCGCCAACTATGGCTACACCTTC
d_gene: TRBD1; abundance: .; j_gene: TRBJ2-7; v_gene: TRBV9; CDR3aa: CASSVEDRFYEQYF; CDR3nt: TGTGCCAGCAGCGTAGAGGACAGGTTCTACGAGCAGTACTTC
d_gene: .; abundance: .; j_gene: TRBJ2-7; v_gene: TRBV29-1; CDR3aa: CSVEDQGREYEQYF; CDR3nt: TGCAGCGTTGAAGATCAGGGCAGGGAGTACGAGCAGTACTTC
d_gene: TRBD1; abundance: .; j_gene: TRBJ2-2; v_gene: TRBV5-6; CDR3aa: CASSLGGRGSGELFF; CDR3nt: TGTGCCAGCAGCTTGGGAGGCAGGGGGTCCGGGGAGCTGTTTTTT
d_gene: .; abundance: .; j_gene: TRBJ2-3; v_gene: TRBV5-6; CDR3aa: CASSSQGTDTQYF; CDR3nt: TGTGCCAGCAGCTCGCAGGGAACAGATACGCAGTATTTT
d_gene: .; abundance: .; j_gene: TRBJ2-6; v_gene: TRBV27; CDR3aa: CASSLAPGANVLTF; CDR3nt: TGTGCCAGCAGTTTGGCCCCTGGGGCCAACGTCCTGACTTTC
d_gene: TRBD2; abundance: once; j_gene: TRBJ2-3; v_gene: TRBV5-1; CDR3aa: CASSLVGGRASFPDTQYF; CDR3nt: TGCGCCAGCAGCTTGGTTGGCGGGAGGGCCAGTTTCCCAGATACGCAGTATTTT
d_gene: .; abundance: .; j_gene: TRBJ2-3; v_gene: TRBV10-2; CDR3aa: CASGGTERRDTQYF; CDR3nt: TGCGCCAGCGGCGGGACAGAGCGAAGGGATACGCAGTATTTT
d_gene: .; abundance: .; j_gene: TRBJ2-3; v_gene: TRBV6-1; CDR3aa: CASSVIQGTDTQYF; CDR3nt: TGTGCCAGCAGTGTAATTCAGGGCACAGATACGCAGTATTTT
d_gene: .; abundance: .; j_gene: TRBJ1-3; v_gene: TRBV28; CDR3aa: CASTPPGNTIYF; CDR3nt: TGTGCCAGCACCCCCCCTGGAAACACCATATATTTT
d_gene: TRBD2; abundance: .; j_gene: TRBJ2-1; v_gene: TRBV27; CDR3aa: CAIRTSSRDEQFF; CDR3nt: TGTGCCATCCGGACTAGCTCGAGGGATGAGCAGTTCTTC
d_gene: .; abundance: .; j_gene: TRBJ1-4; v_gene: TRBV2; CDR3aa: CASSEVLPPTNEKLFF; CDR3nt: TGTGCCAGCAGTGAGGTTCTGCCCCCAACTAATGAAAAACTGTTTTTT
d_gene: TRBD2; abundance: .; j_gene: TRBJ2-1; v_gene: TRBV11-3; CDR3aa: CASSLTPNSGSEQFF; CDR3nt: TGTGCCAGCAGTCTTACGCCTAACAGCGGGAGCGAGCAGTTCTTC
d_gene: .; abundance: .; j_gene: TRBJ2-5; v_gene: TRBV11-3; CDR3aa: CASSLDSEETQYF; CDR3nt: TGTGCCAGCAGCTTAGACAGTGAAGAGACCCAGTACTTC
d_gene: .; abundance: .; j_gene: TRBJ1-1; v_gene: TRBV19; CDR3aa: CATGQRGTEAFF; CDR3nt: TGTGCCACAGGACAAAGGGGCACTGAAGCTTTCTTT
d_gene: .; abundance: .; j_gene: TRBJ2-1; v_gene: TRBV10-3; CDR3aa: CAIGGAKVNEQFF; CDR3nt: TGTGCCATCGGGGGCGCAAAGGTCAATGAGCAGTTCTTC
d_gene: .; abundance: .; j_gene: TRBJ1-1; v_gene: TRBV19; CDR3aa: CASSETTGTYTEAFF; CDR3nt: TGTGCCAGTAGTGAGACTACCGGGACATACACTGAGGCTTTCTTT
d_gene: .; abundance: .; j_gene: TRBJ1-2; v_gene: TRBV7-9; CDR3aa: CASSLGQATNYGYTF; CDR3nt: TGTGCCAGCAGCTTAGGGCAGGCGACTAACTATGGCTACACCTTC
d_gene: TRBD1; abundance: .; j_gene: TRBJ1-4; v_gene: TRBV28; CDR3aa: CASGPGGEDEKLFF; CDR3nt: TGTGCCAGCGGGCCAGGGGGGGAGGATGAAAAACTGTTTTTT
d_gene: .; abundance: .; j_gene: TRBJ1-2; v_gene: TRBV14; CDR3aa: CASSQRVAESNYGYTF; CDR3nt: TGTGCCAGCAGCCAACGTGTCGCAGAGTCTAACTATGGCTACACCTTC
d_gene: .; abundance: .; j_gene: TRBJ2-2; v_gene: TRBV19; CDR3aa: CASSIAVRVWNTGELFF; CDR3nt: TGTGCCAGTAGTATAGCGGTCAGGGTCTGGAACACCGGGGAGCTGTTTTTT
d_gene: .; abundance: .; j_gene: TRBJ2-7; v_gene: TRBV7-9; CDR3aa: CASSLVGHPLSEQYF; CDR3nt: TGTGCCAGCAGCTTAGTGGGACATCCCCTCTCCGAGCAGTACTTC
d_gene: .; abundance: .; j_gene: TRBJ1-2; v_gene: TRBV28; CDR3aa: CASSRKIPDGRIRVSYGYTF; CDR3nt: TGTGCCAGCAGCCGCAAAATACCGGACGGGAGGATCCGGGTAAGCTACGGCTACACCTTC
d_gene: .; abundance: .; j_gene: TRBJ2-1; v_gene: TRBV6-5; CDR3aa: CASSYSSARYNEQFF; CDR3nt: TGTGCCAGCAGTTACTCTAGCGCCCGCTACAATGAGCAGTTCTTC
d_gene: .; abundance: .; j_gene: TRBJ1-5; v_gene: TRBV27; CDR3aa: CASSLVGNSNQPQHF; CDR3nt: TGTGCCAGCAGTTTGGTGGGAAATAGCAATCAGCCCCAGCATTTT
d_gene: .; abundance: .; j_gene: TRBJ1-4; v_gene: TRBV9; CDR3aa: CASSPPNEKLFF; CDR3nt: TGTGCCAGCAGCCCACCCAATGAAAAACTGTTTTTT
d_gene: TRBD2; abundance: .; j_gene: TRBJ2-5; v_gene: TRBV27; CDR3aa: CASSRGLAGGQETQYF; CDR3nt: TGTGCCAGCAGTCGGGGACTAGCGGGAGGGCAAGAGACCCAGTACTTC
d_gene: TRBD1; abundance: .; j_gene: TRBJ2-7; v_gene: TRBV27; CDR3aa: CASSPRQGPHEQYF; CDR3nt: TGTGCCAGCAGTCCCCGACAGGGTCCCCACGAGCAGTACTTC
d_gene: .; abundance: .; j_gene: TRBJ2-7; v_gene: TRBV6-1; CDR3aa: CASSEGQGPVYEQYF; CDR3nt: TGTGCCAGCAGTGAAGGCCAGGGGCCCGTCTACGAGCAGTACTTC
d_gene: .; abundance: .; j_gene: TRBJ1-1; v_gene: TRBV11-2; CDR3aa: CASSLKGGERNTEAFF; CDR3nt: TGTGCCAGCAGCTTAAAGGGGGGGGAGCGGAACACTGAAGCTTTCTTT
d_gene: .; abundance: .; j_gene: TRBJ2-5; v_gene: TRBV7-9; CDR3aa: CASRLRGKTQYF; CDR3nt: TGTGCCAGCAGGCTCCGCGGGAAGACCCAGTACTTC
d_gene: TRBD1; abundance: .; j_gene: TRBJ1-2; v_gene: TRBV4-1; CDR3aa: CASSQLQGQGDSGYTF; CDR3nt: TGCGCCAGCAGCCAACTACAAGGACAGGGAGACTCTGGCTACACCTTC